The 27 T cell receptor beta chains reported below all come from one sample, sequenced in a study of early T cells in non-severe SARS-CoV-2 infection. A single record per CDR3 protein comes from TCRdb applying MiXCR to the 5' RACE reads. The repertoire includes approximately 66,000 distinct CDR3 sequences, approximately 13% of them detected once, and 4.5% to 6.5% sits in the top ten. Source material: whole blood. All receptors derive from an adult who was a healthcare worker with PCR-confirmed SARS-CoV-2 infection or an uninfected control (not recorded which).

In its sample, this clonotype was seen a few times. The chain carries TRBV4-2 and TRBJ1-6, with no clear D. Germline V gene sequence: CDR1 LGHNA, CDR2 YNFKEQ. The V gene lost 0 bases and the J gene lost 14 bases, with 17 bases spanning the gap. The CDR3 runs to 15 residues. In nucleotides, the CDR3 is TGTGCCAGCAGCCAAGATGAGAGTCAAATATTGACCCTCCACTTT. Translated: CASSQDESQILTLHF.

This chain links TRBV5-4 with TRBJ2-7; D gene unclear. This CDR3 is 13 amino acids long. Trimming stripped 4 bases from V and 2 bases from J, with 10 bases between. Germline V lookup: CDR1 SGHNT, CDR2 YYREEE (reference sequence). CDR3 sequence (DNA): TGTGCCAGCAGCCCGGAAGCAACCTACGAGCAGTACTTC. Its translation is CASSPEATYEQYF.

This clonotype appeared many times. The chain uses TRBV24-1 and TRBJ2-1; no firm D call. Germline assignment: CDR1 KGHDR and CDR2 SFDVKD. V lost 1 base to trimming and J lost 0 bases, with 12 bases between them. This CDR3 is built from 17 residues. In DNA, the CDR3 is TGTGCCACCAGTGATTTAAGGGCACCTAACTCCTACAATGAGCAGTTCTTC. It encodes CATSDLRAPNSYNEQFF.

This clonotype appeared a few times. V gene TRBV7-2 combines with J gene TRBJ2-6, with D possibly being TRBD1 (6 bases). CDR1 is SGHTA, CDR2 FQGNSA, per germline. The CDR3 spans 16 residues. Trimming pared 5 bases from V and 4 bases from J, leaving 15 bases between. CDR3 sequence (DNA): TGTGCCAGCAGCACCATGTCAGGGGTCGGGGCCAACGTCCTGACTTTC. This codes for CASSTMSGVGANVLTF.

This rearrangement joins TRBV3-2 to TRBJ2-5; the table's D call TRBD1 went unverified against the DNA. TRBV3-2 is flagged as a pseudogene. There are 15 residues in the CDR3. The chain's CDR3 is CASSYDRGLRETQYF. In DNA, the CDR3 is TGTGCCAGCAGCTACGACAGGGGGCTGCGGGAGACCCAGTACTTC.

Notes on this clonotype: A much larger clone sits a single nucleotide away, making a read error possible. CDR3 nucleotide sequence: TGTGTCAGCAGCGCGGGGGGCCGTTCAGATACGCAGTATTTT. Translation gives CVSSAGGRSDTQYF. This chain connects TRBV5-4 to TRBJ2-3; 8 nucleotides agree with TRBD2. This CDR3 has 14 residues. Germline V gives CDR1 SGHNT, CDR2 YYREEE (reference sequence).

The chain carries TRBV7-2 and TRBJ2-7; no firm D call. Trimming cost V 0 bases and J 2 bases, with 8 bases left between them. This CDR3 is 14 amino acids long. Per germline, CDR1 SGHTA and CDR2 FQGNSA. CDR3 coding DNA: TGTGCCAGCAGCTTAGCCACCGCGGCCTACGAGCAGTACTTC. Amino acids: CASSLATAAYEQYF.

This clonotype was seen many times. The chain recombines TRBV6-5 with TRBJ1-4; 9 bases are a match to TRBD1. The length of the CDR3 is 14 residues. Germline values: CDR1 MNHEY, CDR2 SVGAGI. J lost 8 bases, V lost 5 bases, and 6 bases had no gene match. DNA of the CDR3: TGTGCCAGCAGTAATACAGGGGGCTGGGAAAAACTGTTTTTT. It is translated as CASSNTGGWEKLFF.

This clonotype was seen at least ten times. The chain links TRBV10-3 to TRBJ2-3; D uncertain. With 8 bases removed from V and 1 base from J, the gap between germline ends came to 7 bases. Germline V gene lookup returns CDR1 ENHRY and CDR2 SYGVKD. This CDR3 has 12 residues. The CDR3 DNA is TGTGCCATCGAGGACGGCACAGATACGCAGTATTTT. Residues: CAIEDGTDTQYF.

The V and J genes are TRBV9 and TRBJ2-3; D is ambiguous. Germline CDR1 is SGDLS and CDR2 is YYNGEE. The CDR3 loop spans 16 amino acids. V was pared by 1 base and J by 3 bases, with 15 bases between. The CDR3 spells CASSVNVAAATDTQYF. In DNA form, the CDR3 reads TGTGCCAGCAGCGTAAATGTCGCGGCAGCTACAGATACGCAGTATTTT.

V is TRBV6-6 and J is TRBJ2-5; D call uncertain. V shed 9 bases and J shed 4 bases, with 15 bases lying between them. CDR1 and CDR2 from the germline V gene are MNHNY and SVGAGI (reference sequence). The CDR3 spans 13 residues. CDR3 amino acids: CASLTSLRETQYF. In DNA, the CDR3 is TGTGCCAGTCTCACGAGCCTCCGAGAGACCCAGTACTTC.

This clonotype was counted at least ten times. V usage is TRBV7-2 and J usage is TRBJ1-2; D is uncertain. The CDR3 covers 14 residues. Trimming took 1 base from V and 1 from J, leaving 7 bases between them. Germline V CDR1 and CDR2: SGHTA, FQGNSA. DNA for the CDR3: TGTGCCAGCAGCTTAGAGGGCGGTAACTATGGCTACACCTTC. As protein: CASSLEGGNYGYTF.

This clonotype was seen more than once but under ten times. The chain couples TRBV29-1 to TRBJ2-3; D remains unclear. This CDR3 region has 10 residues. Trimming took off 4 bases at V and 9 bases at J, with 8 bases between the two ends. Germline V lookup: CDR1 SQVTM, CDR2 ANQGSEA. CDR3 DNA: TGCAGCGTTGCCCGTATAACGCAGTATTTT. Translated, it gives CSVARITQYF.

This clonotype was found many times. The V call is TRBV7-8, the J call TRBJ2-7; D is unresolved. The germline gives CDR1 SGHVS, CDR2 FQNEAQ. The CDR3 runs to 13 residues. V lost 2 bases and J 4 bases, leaving 9 bases between the germline ends. The CDR3 DNA is TGTGCCAGCAGCTTACGTGGCGTATACGAGCAGTACTTC. Translated: CASSLRGVYEQYF.

This clonotype was detected only a few times. The CDR3 region is CASSQGVAGVSYEQYF. CDR3 nucleotide sequence: TGTGCCAGCAGCCAGGGGGTAGCGGGGGTTTCCTACGAGCAGTACTTC. The rearrangement uses TRBV4-2 and TRBJ2-7, with 9 nucleotides matching TRBD2. This CDR3 spans 16 amino acids. The V and J ends lost 3 bases and 1 base, in that order; junction bases with no gene match: 7. CDR1 is LGHNA and CDR2 is YNFKEQ in the germline V gene.

This clonotype occurred a few times. Written as DNA, the CDR3 is TGTGCCAGCAGTCGGACTAGTTGGTCCTCCTACGAGCAGTACTTC. As protein: CASSRTSWSSYEQYF. The chain employs TRBV27 and TRBJ2-7; TRBD2 agrees at 7 bases. With 5 bases clipped from V and 0 bases from J, the junction kept 7 bases outside the gene matches. CDR3 length: 15 amino acids. Per the germline V gene, CDR1 is MNHEY and CDR2 is SMNVEV (reference sequence).

This clonotype is judged medium-sized. The rearrangement joins TRBV29-1 to TRBJ2-1; weak D call: TRBD2 (5 bases). The CDR3 has 14 amino acids. Trimming took 1 base from V and 4 from J, leaving 11 bases between them. Germline-derived CDR1 and CDR2 are SQVTM and ANQGSEA. The DNA for the CDR3 is TGCAGCGTTGAAGCGGGAACACCTTACAATGAGCAGTTCTTC. As protein: CSVEAGTPYNEQFF.

In this sample, this clonotype turned up many times. The chain combines TRBV15 with TRBJ2-4; possibly TRBD1 or TRBD2 for D (5 bases each). Looked up from germline, CDR1 is LNHNV and CDR2 is YYDKDF (reference sequence). The CDR3 covers 15 residues. Trimming left V 8 bases short and J 0 bases short, with 14 bases between. CDR3 bases: TGTGCCACCGGGGGAAACCCCTTAGCCAAAAACATTCAGTACTTC. Translated: CATGGNPLAKNIQYF.

This chain joins TRBV6-5 and TRBJ2-3; 14 bases line up with TRBD2. V shed 0 bases, J shed 7 bases, and the junction held 6 bases outside the gene matches. This CDR3 spans 17 amino acids. Germline V gives CDR1 MNHEY, CDR2 SVGAGI. The CDR3, as DNA: TGTGCCAGCAGTTACTCCGGGACTAGCGGGAGTGCATATACGCAGTATTTT. It translates to CASSYSGTSGSAYTQYF.

This clonotype has ten or more counts. The genes are TRBV10-3 and TRBJ2-3, with 7 bases matching TRBD1. The germline V gene encodes CDR1 ENHRY and CDR2 SYGVKD. CDR3 length: 16 residues. V was clipped by 5 bases and J by 3 bases; unmatched bases: 11. The DNA for the CDR3 is TGTGCCATCAGTACCGCCCGACAGGGAGTGACAGATACGCAGTATTTT. Residues: CAISTARQGVTDTQYF.

This clonotype was seen a single time. The chain recombines TRBV20-1 with TRBJ1-2, with D tentatively TRBD1 (6 bases). Trimming cost V 3 bases and J 4 bases, with 18 bases left between them. Germline V gene lookup returns CDR1 DFQATT and CDR2 SNEGSKA (reference sequence). The CDR3 contains 15 residues. CDR3 loop: CSASVRTETVYGYTF. Here the CDR3 DNA reads TGCAGTGCTAGCGTTCGGACAGAGACAGTCTATGGCTACACCTTC.

This clonotype was observed many times. V and J are TRBV5-6 and TRBJ1-2; tentatively, D is TRBD1 (6 bases). Trimming pared 0 bases from V and 5 bases from J, leaving 14 bases between. CDR3 length equals 15 residues. Germline V gene sequence: CDR1 SGHDT, CDR2 YYEEEE. The DNA of the CDR3 is TGTGCCAGCAGCTTGGCAGGACAGCAGACGTATGGCTACACCTTC. Translated, it gives CASSLAGQQTYGYTF.

This clonotype was recorded a few times. This sequence joins TRBV5-5 and TRBJ1-5; D not resolved. Per the germline V gene, CDR1 is SGHKS and CDR2 is YYEKEE (reference sequence). CDR3 size: 14 residues. Trimming removed 2 bases at V and 9 bases at J, with 15 bases between. The CDR3 is CASSLGPLDGPQHF. In nucleotides, the CDR3 is TGTGCCAGCAGCTTAGGACCGCTCGATGGGCCCCAGCATTTT.

This clonotype has at least ten counts. CDR3 region: CAISGGLAGGPIQETQYF. CDR3 coding DNA: TGTGCCATCAGTGGCGGACTAGCGGGGGGCCCGATCCAAGAGACCCAGTACTTC. The V and J genes are TRBV10-3 and TRBJ2-5; 14 nucleotides line up with TRBD2. The CDR3 consists of 18 residues. V gave up 4 bases and J gave up 1 base; unmatched junction bases: 8. Looked up from germline, CDR1 is ENHRY and CDR2 is SYGVKD.

This CDR3 is CASSEMGGVTGELFF. The CDR3 DNA follows: TGTGCCAGCAGTGAAATGGGAGGGGTCACCGGGGAGCTGTTTTTT. The chain has TRBV2 and TRBJ2-2; the match to TRBD2 covers 7 bases. The germline V gene has CDR1 SNHLY and CDR2 FYNNEI. The CDR3 sequence is 15 residues long. The V gene end was trimmed by 2 bases and the J gene end by 4 bases; junction bases not matched to a gene: 4.

The genes are TRBV18 and TRBJ2-3; D may match TRBD1 or TRBD2 (6 bases each). The CDR3 covers 16 residues. V gave up 0 bases and J gave up 4 bases, with 14 bases separating them. The germline V gene has CDR1 KGHSH and CDR2 LQKENI. In DNA, the CDR3 is TGTGCCAGCTCACCACCTGGGGGGCTAAGCGCAGATACGCAGTATTTT. Translation gives CASSPPGGLSADTQYF.

This clonotype came up many times. V gene TRBV7-9 combines with J gene TRBJ1-1; D is ambiguous. This CDR3 contains 14 residues. The V and J ends lost 1 base and 0 bases respectively, with 6 bases between them. The germline gives CDR1 SEHNR, CDR2 FQNEAQ (reference sequence). The CDR3, as DNA: TGTGCCAGCAGCTTAGAGTTAATGAACACTGAAGCTTTCTTT. This translates into CASSLELMNTEAFF.